Each of the 24 T cell receptor beta chains below was sequenced from the same sample in a study of blood T cell repertoires in COVID-19. Profiled with immunoSEQ multiplex PCR; TCRdb holds only in-frame clones, not every one. The top ten clones hold about 9.6% of a sample with 150,000 to 200,000 clones, 65% to 90% of them seen once. The sequenced material came from peripheral blood. All receptors come from a man aged 50 to 59 with active or convalescent COVID-19.

The chain employs TRBV3-1 (or the pseudogene TRBV3-2) and TRBJ1-2; a possible D gene is TRBD1 (5 bases). Trimming left V 0 bases short and J 8 bases short, with 13 bases between. The CDR3 length is 14 residues. Germline V CDR1 and CDR2: LGHDT, YNNKEL (reference sequence). CDR3 DNA sequence: TGTGCCAGCAGCCAAGATTGGGAGGGACGGGGCTACACCTTC. This gives the protein CASSQDWEGRGYTF.

A word on this clone: This specimen includes other DNA sequences encoding the same CDR3. The chain carries TRBV19 and TRBJ2-7, with TRBD1 identical over 10 bases. Germline loops: CDR1 LNHDA, CDR2 SQIVND (reference sequence). This CDR3 contains 15 residues. Trimming took 5 bases from V and 2 from J; bases not matched to a gene: 6. CDR3 sequence: CASSPGTGATYEQYF. The CDR3 DNA reads as TGTGCCAGTAGTCCCGGGACAGGGGCGACCTACGAGCAGTACTTC. Full variable domain (rest looked up from reference TRBV19 and TRBJ2-7): DGGITQSPKYLFRKEGQNVTLSCEQNLNHDAMYWYRQDPGQGLRLIYYSQIVNDFQKGDIAEGYSVSREKKESFPLTVTSAQKNPTAFYLCASSPGTGATYEQYFGPGTRLTVT.

The rearrangement uses TRBV10-3 and TRBJ1-4, with unresolved D. Germline V CDR1 and CDR2: ENHRY, SYGVKD. V lost 3 bases, J lost 6 bases, and 8 bases lay in between. This CDR3 contains 13 residues. CDR3 sequence reads: CAISELADEKLFF. CDR3 DNA sequence: TGTGCCATCAGTGAACTGGCGGATGAAAAACTGTTTTTT.

The CDR3 reads CATSWSQQVYSGQPQHF. The DNA of the CDR3 is TGTGCCACCAGCTGGAGTCAGCAGGTATATAGCGGGCAGCCCCAGCATTTT. V and J are TRBV15 and TRBJ1-5; no clear D. Per germline, CDR1 LNHNV and CDR2 YYDKDF (reference sequence). Deletions cut 5 bases from V and 7 bases from J, with 24 bases between. The CDR3 contains 17 residues.

The chain couples TRBV5-1 to TRBJ2-1; 14 bases line up with TRBD2. CDR3 length equals 19 residues. Per germline, CDR1 SGHRS and CDR2 YFSETQ. V dropped 4 bases and J dropped 7; count of bases not matched to a gene: 16. The CDR3 bases are TGCGCCAGCAGCACTGTCCCGGGACTAGCGGGAGCGAGTTTTAATGAGCAGTTCTTC. It specifies CASSTVPGLAGASFNEQFF.

The chain joins TRBV7-6 to TRBJ2-5; a possible D gene is TRBD1 (6 bases). Germline lookup yields CDR1 SGHVS and CDR2 FNYEAQ. CDR3 length: 18 amino acids. Between the trimmed V and J ends, which lost 4 bases and 2 bases, there was a span of 23 bases. The CDR3 nucleotides read TGTGCCAGCAGCTCCCTCCCTCCCGGCGGGCAGGGGCAAGAGACCCAGTACTTC. It is translated as CASSSLPPGGQGQETQYF.

J is TRBJ1-2 and V is TRBV5-4; 7 positions agree with TRBD1. Trimming cost V 4 bases and J 7 bases; bases outside gene matches: 13. This CDR3 spans 15 amino acids. Germline CDR1 and CDR2: SGHNT and YYREEE (reference sequence). CDR3 sequence reads: CASSQRQGSLRGYTF. The CDR3 region has the DNA TGTGCCAGCAGCCAGAGACAGGGTTCCCTTCGTGGCTACACCTTC.

The V call is TRBV3-1 (or the pseudogene TRBV3-2), the J call TRBJ1-2; 8 bases are shared with TRBD1. This CDR3 region has 15 residues. Germline loops: CDR1 LGHDT, CDR2 YNNKEL (reference sequence). The V segment lost 0 bases and the J segment 4 bases; nucleotides outside the gene matches: 4. The CDR3 nucleotides are TGTGCCAGCAGCCAAGATTGGACAGGGCCCTATGGCTACACCTTC. It encodes CASSQDWTGPYGYTF.

This chain joins TRBV18 and TRBJ2-7; 7 bases align to TRBD2. This CDR3 has 16 residues. V gave up 3 bases and J gave up 2 bases; unmatched junction bases: 10. Germline lookup yields CDR1 KGHSH and CDR2 LQKENI. The CDR3 spells CASSPQWGEGTYEQYF. CDR3 nucleotides: TGTGCCAGCTCACCCCAGTGGGGGGAGGGAACCTACGAGCAGTACTTC.

V gene TRBV6-4 combines with J gene TRBJ2-5; tentative D call: TRBD1 (6 bases). CDR3 length: 13 residues. The V and J ends lost 0 bases and 7 bases respectively, with 9 bases between them. Germline V CDR1 and CDR2: MRHNA, SNTAGT. The CDR3 loop is CASSDSMGATQYF. The CDR3 DNA sequence: TGTGCCAGCAGTGACTCGATGGGGGCGACCCAGTACTTC.

This chain joins TRBV2 and TRBJ1-1, with no clear D. Trimming shortened V by 10 bases and J by 0 bases, and 6 bases separated the two germline ends. The CDR3 extends over 11 amino acids. Germline-derived CDR1 and CDR2 are SNHLY and FYNNEI. Written as DNA, the CDR3 is TGTGCCATTAGCATGAACACTGAAGCTTTCTTT. This translates into CAISMNTEAFF.

The J gene is TRBJ1-2, the V gene TRBV4-2; 8 bases are a match to TRBD1. After removal of 1 base from V and 5 bases from J, the junction contained 6 bases not matched to a gene. CDR1 is LGHNA, CDR2 YNFKEQ, per germline. The CDR3 runs 15 residues. CDR3 in DNA: TGTGCCAGCAGCCAAGCCCAGGGGGCGCATTATGGCTACACCTTC. This encodes CASSQAQGAHYGYTF.

The rearrangement links TRBV3-1 (or the pseudogene TRBV3-2) to TRBJ1-2; TRBD1 agrees at 12 bases. Looked up from germline, CDR1 is LGHDT and CDR2 is YNNKEL (reference sequence). The junction had 8 bases not matched to a gene; V was cut back by 4 bases and J by 8 bases. The CDR3 length is 15 residues. The CDR3 spells CASSPGTGGGWGYTF. In DNA form, the CDR3 reads TGTGCCAGCAGCCCCGGGACAGGGGGCGGCTGGGGCTACACCTTC.

The chain has TRBV30 and TRBJ1-4; D may be TRBD1 (5 bases). Trimming took off 3 bases at V and 8 bases at J, with 16 bases between the two ends. This CDR3 is 14 amino acids long. The V gene's germline CDR1 is GTSNPN and CDR2 SVGIG (reference sequence). The CDR3 loop reads CAWSMTAQGEKLFF. DNA of the CDR3: TGTGCCTGGAGCATGACAGCTCAGGGAGAAAAACTGTTTTTT.

The chain links TRBV6-5 to TRBJ1-2, with D perhaps TRBD1 (5 bases). This CDR3 comprises 15 residues. Germline CDR1 is MNHEY and CDR2 is SVGAGI. Trimming cost V 0 bases and J 4 bases, with 12 bases left between them. CDR3 in DNA: TGTGCCAGCAGTTACTCGACTCAGGGTACCTATGGCTACACCTTC. Residues: CASSYSTQGTYGYTF.

The chain links TRBV20-1 to TRBJ1-1; D uncertain. The germline gives CDR1 DFQATT, CDR2 SNEGSKA (reference sequence). V lost 6 bases and J 3 bases, leaving 8 bases between the germline ends. The CDR3 contains 11 residues. The CDR3 DNA is TGCAGTGCAACATCTTACACTGAAGCTTTCTTT. Protein product: CSATSYTEAFF.

The genes are TRBV3-1 (or the pseudogene TRBV3-2) and TRBJ1-5; TRBD1 might be the D (6 bases). The V gene's germline CDR1 is LGHDT and CDR2 YNNKEL (reference sequence). The CDR3 has 15 amino acids. Trimming took 0 bases from V and 4 from J, leaving 10 bases between them. The CDR3 coding sequence is TGTGCCAGCAGCCAAGATACAGGGCGTAATCAGCCCCAGCATTTT. This sequence encodes CASSQDTGRNQPQHF.

In this sample, this clone turned up once. V is TRBV7-9 and J is TRBJ1-2, with 10 nucleotides matching TRBD1. After removal of 5 bases from V and 3 bases from J, the junction contained 6 bases not matched to a gene. Germline CDR1 SEHNR, CDR2 FQNEAQ (reference sequence). The CDR3 has 15 amino acids. This CDR3 reads CASSQDRGRDYGYTF. The CDR3 nucleotides are TGTGCCAGCAGCCAAGACAGGGGGCGCGACTATGGCTACACCTTC.

This clone was seen a few times. The genes are TRBV2 and TRBJ2-3, with TRBD1 as a possible D gene (5 bases). The germline V gene has CDR1 SNHLY and CDR2 FYNNEI. The CDR3 contains 13 residues. Trimming left V 5 bases short and J 1 base short, with 7 bases between. The CDR3 region is CASSRTRTDTQYF. As DNA, the CDR3 is TGTGCCAGCAGTAGGACACGCACAGATACGCAGTATTTT.

The chain employs TRBV7-7 and TRBJ1-6; D possibly corresponds to TRBD1 (5 bases). Trimming cost V 1 base and J 6 bases, with 10 bases left between them. This CDR3 has 15 amino acids. The V gene's germline CDR1 is SSHAT and CDR2 FNYEAQ (reference sequence). This chain's CDR3 is CASSLDQGGNSPLHF. CDR3 coding DNA: TGTGCCAGCAGCTTAGACCAGGGCGGTAATTCACCCCTCCACTTT.

This chain links TRBV7-2 with TRBJ1-5, with a possible D match to TRBD1 (6 bases). Germline values: CDR1 SGHTA, CDR2 FQGNSA. The CDR3 consists of 17 residues. The germline V and J ends were trimmed by 4 bases and 0 bases, with 16 bases remaining between them. The CDR3 is CASSSFGDIFSNQPQHF. Written as DNA, the CDR3 is TGTGCCAGCAGCTCCTTTGGGGACATTTTTAGCAATCAGCCCCAGCATTTT.

CDR3 protein: CATSGAKSGLSYEQYF. The CDR3 coding sequence is TGTGCCACCAGTGGGGCCAAGAGCGGGCTCTCCTACGAGCAGTACTTC. The V call is TRBV24-1, the J call TRBJ2-7; D is perhaps TRBD2 (6 bases). Germline V lookup: CDR1 KGHDR, CDR2 SFDVKD. Trimming removed 5 bases at V and 0 bases at J, with 16 bases between. CDR3 size: 16 residues.

The V call is TRBV6-2 or TRBV6-3, the J call TRBJ2-1, with a weak D call TRBD2 (5 bases). Germline lookup yields CDR1 MNHEY and CDR2 SVGEGT. Trimming took off 4 bases at V and 9 bases at J, with 19 bases between the two ends. The CDR3 totals 15 residues. Here the CDR3 DNA reads TGTGCCAGCAGTTCGCAGGCGGGCCCCCCTAGTGAGCAGTTCTTC. It yields the protein CASSSQAGPPSEQFF.

The genes are TRBV29-1 and TRBJ2-2, with unresolved D. V shed 3 bases and J shed 5 bases, with 10 bases lying between them. CDR1 and CDR2 (germline): SQVTM, ANQGSEA. This CDR3 region has 13 residues. In DNA, the CDR3 is TGCAGCGTTGACACCCCTCAGACCGGGGAGCTGTTTTTT. Amino acids: CSVDTPQTGELFF.